The 24 T cell receptor beta chains reported below all come from one sample, sequenced in a study of blood T cell repertoires in COVID-19. Sequencing used immunoSEQ multiplex PCR; TCRdb keeps in-frame clones, though not all of them. Of about 150,000 clones in the sample, 76% were seen once. Sequenced sample: peripheral blood. The receptor set was obtained from a woman older than 75 with acute or convalescent COVID-19.

The chain combines TRBV12-3 or TRBV12-4 with TRBJ1-5; no clear D. The V end was cut by 5 bases, the J end by 4 bases, with 9 bases between. The CDR3 totals 13 residues. CDR3 residues: CASSDNANQPQHF. As DNA, the CDR3 is TGTGCCAGCAGTGACAATGCGAATCAGCCCCAGCATTTT.

The chain is built from TRBV5-5 and TRBJ1-1; 9 nucleotides agree with TRBD1. Germline V lookup: CDR1 SGHKS, CDR2 YYEKEE (reference sequence). V lost 3 bases and J lost 6; bases outside the gene matches: 6. CDR3 length: 14 amino acids. The CDR3 loop reads CASSSQGAMAEAFF. In DNA, the CDR3 is TGTGCCAGCAGCTCACAGGGGGCGATGGCTGAAGCTTTCTTT.

V gene TRBV19 combines with J gene TRBJ2-4; the match to TRBD1 covers 10 bases. V was clipped by 3 bases and J by 8 bases; unmatched bases: 4. The CDR3 runs to 14 residues. Germline V gene data show CDR1 as LNHDA and CDR2 as SQIVND (reference sequence). CDR3 in DNA: TGTGCCAGTAGTATTATTGGGACAGGGGACATTCAGTACTTC. Protein product: CASSIIGTGDIQYF.

The rearrangement joins TRBV7-9 to TRBJ2-3; D unresolved. The CDR3 loop spans 14 amino acids. V lost 2 bases, J lost 0 bases, and 6 bases lay in between. Germline CDR1 SEHNR, CDR2 FQNEAQ (reference sequence). The CDR3 sequence is CASSLPPSTDTQYF. In DNA, the CDR3 is TGTGCCAGCAGCTTACCTCCTAGCACAGATACGCAGTATTTT.

V usage is TRBV7-9 and J usage is TRBJ2-7, with 8 bases aligning to TRBD2. Trimming at V came to 5 bases and at J to 0 bases, leaving 9 bases not matched to a gene. Germline CDR1 is SEHNR and CDR2 is FQNEAQ (reference sequence). CDR3 length equals 16 residues. CDR3 sequence reads: CASSLGTSDSSYEQYF. DNA for the CDR3: TGTGCCAGCAGCCTGGGGACTAGTGACAGCTCCTACGAGCAGTACTTC. The full variable domain, completed using reference TRBV7-9 and TRBJ2-7, is DTGVSQNPRHKITKRGQNVTFRCDPISEHNRLYWYRQTLGQGPEFLTYFQNEAQLEKSRLLSDRFSAERPKGSFSTLEIQRTEQGDSAMYLCASSLGTSDSSYEQYFGPGTRLTVT.

The gene calls are TRBV9 and TRBJ1-4; TRBD1 agrees at 9 bases. The CDR3 extends over 14 amino acids. Losses at the gene ends were 4 bases for V and 7 bases for J; bases not matched to a gene: 5. Germline loops: CDR1 SGDLS, CDR2 YYNGEE. CDR3 protein: CASSRTGAGEKLFF. DNA of the CDR3: TGTGCCAGCAGCAGGACAGGGGCAGGTGAAAAACTGTTTTTT. Full variable domain (remainder filled in from reference TRBV9 and TRBJ1-4): DSGVTQTPKHLITATGQRVTLRCSPRSGDLSVYWYQQSLDQGLQFLIQYYNGEERAKGNILERFSAQQFPDLHSELNLSSLELGDSALYFCASSRTGAGEKLFFGSGTQLSVL.

The chain couples TRBV18 to TRBJ2-2; 8 nucleotides line up with TRBD1. Unmatched junction bases numbered 3, after V lost 2 bases and J lost 1 base. Germline CDR1 is KGHSH and CDR2 is LQKENI. There are 16 residues in the CDR3. The CDR3 DNA sequence: TGTGCCAGCTCACCAAGACAGGGGATGAACACCGGGGAGCTGTTTTTT. It codes for CASSPRQGMNTGELFF. The variable domain in full, completed from reference TRBV18 and TRBJ2-2, reads NAGVMQNPRHLVRRRGQEARLRCSPMKGHSHVYWYRQLPEEGLKFMVYLQKENIIDESGMPKERFSAEFPKEGPSILRIQQVVRGDSAAYFCASSPRQGMNTGELFFGEGSRLTVL.

The chain has TRBV19 and TRBJ2-1; a possible D gene is TRBD2 (6 bases). V lost 1 base, J lost 6 bases, and 28 bases lay in between. Per germline, CDR1 LNHDA and CDR2 SQIVND (reference sequence). This CDR3 spans 20 amino acids. CDR3 sequence reads: CASSIGRAGPRGAGGNEQFF. Written as DNA, the CDR3 is TGTGCCAGTAGTATAGGAAGGGCGGGCCCCCGAGGGGCCGGGGGCAATGAGCAGTTCTTC.

The chain couples TRBV29-1 to TRBJ2-7, with 7 bases that match TRBD1. V trimming: 7 bases; J trimming: 4 bases; junction bases outside the gene matches: 13. Germline CDR1 is SQVTM and CDR2 is ANQGSEA. CDR3 length: 14 amino acids. CDR3 residues: CSAEVGGAEYEQYF. The CDR3 coding sequence is TGCAGCGCCGAGGTAGGGGGCGCAGAATACGAGCAGTACTTC.

This sequence joins TRBV15 and TRBJ1-2; D gene uncertain. Germline V gives CDR1 LNHNV, CDR2 YYDKDF (reference sequence). Trimming stripped 3 bases from V and 3 bases from J, with 8 bases between. There are 13 residues in the CDR3. The CDR3 coding sequence is TGTGCCACCAGCAGTGATGGCCACTATGGCTACACCTTC. It yields the protein CATSSDGHYGYTF.

The gene calls are TRBV18 and TRBJ2-1; 11 nucleotides match TRBD2. V trimming: 0 bases; J trimming: 13 bases; junction bases outside the gene matches: 8. Germline loops: CDR1 KGHSH, CDR2 LQKENI. The CDR3 loop spans 15 amino acids. For the CDR3, the DNA is TGTGCCAGCTCACCACCGGGACTAGCGGTATACCACCAGTTCTTC. Translated: CASSPPGLAVYHQFF.

The chain recombines TRBV27 with TRBJ2-7; 9 bases fit TRBD2. The CDR3 runs 16 residues. The ends lost 3 bases at V and 4 bases at J; junction bases unmatched: 10. CDR1 is MNHEY and CDR2 is SMNVEV in the germline V gene (reference sequence). The CDR3 sequence is CASSFLRGGDLYEQYF. As DNA, the CDR3 is TGTGCCAGCAGTTTCCTCCGCGGGGGGGACCTTTACGAGCAGTACTTC.

The chain uses TRBV18 and TRBJ1-2, with D possibly TRBD1 on 6 matching bases. Trimming left V 6 bases short and J 4 bases short, with 12 bases between. CDR1 KGHSH and CDR2 LQKENI come from the germline V gene. CDR3 length: 13 residues. CDR3 bases: TGTGCCAGCTCGTCCGGACAGCCCTATGGCTACACCTTC. Protein sequence: CASSSGQPYGYTF.

The chain recombines TRBV18 with TRBJ1-1; D gene ambiguous. The germline V and J ends were trimmed by 3 bases and 2 bases, with 13 bases remaining between them. The germline V gene encodes CDR1 KGHSH and CDR2 LQKENI. This CDR3 is built from 15 residues. CDR3 nucleotide sequence: TGTGCCAGCTCACCCCTCGGGGAGATCAACACTGAAGCTTTCTTT. Its protein product is CASSPLGEINTEAFF.

The chain joins TRBV24-1 to TRBJ1-1, with D maybe TRBD1 (6 bases). The V gene lost 5 bases and the J gene lost 11 bases, with 14 bases spanning the gap. The CDR3 totals 12 residues. CDR1 and CDR2 from the germline V gene are KGHDR and SFDVKD. CDR3: CATSGATGPAFF. The CDR3 region has the DNA TGTGCCACCAGTGGTGCCACAGGGCCGGCTTTCTTT.

This chain joins TRBV10-3 and TRBJ1-2; the D gene is possibly TRBD1 (5 bases). This CDR3 comprises 12 residues. In germline, CDR1 is ENHRY, CDR2 SYGVKD. The V gene lost 9 bases and the J gene lost 2 bases, with 10 bases spanning the gap. The CDR3 region is CAIMTANYGYTF. Here the CDR3 DNA reads TGTGCCATAATGACAGCGAACTATGGCTACACCTTC.

Notes on this clone: Additional DNA sequences in this sample encode the identical CDR3. The chain joins TRBV18 to TRBJ2-2, with D hard to call. Germline assignment: CDR1 KGHSH and CDR2 LQKENI. With 3 bases removed from V and 3 bases from J, the gap between germline ends came to 5 bases. The CDR3 has 13 residues. The CDR3, as DNA: TGTGCCAGCTCACCCCGGGACACCGGGGAGCTGTTTTTT. Protein product: CASSPRDTGELFF.

This rearrangement joins TRBV27 to TRBJ2-2; 7 positions agree with TRBD1. The V gene end was trimmed by 5 bases and the J gene end by 6 bases; junction bases not matched to a gene: 12. The CDR3 length is 16 residues. Germline CDR1 reads MNHEY; CDR2 reads SMNVEV (reference sequence). As DNA, the CDR3 is TGTGCCAGCAGTAGACAGGGCTCCACCACGTCCGGGGAGCTGTTTTTT. Residues: CASSRQGSTTSGELFF.

The chain employs TRBV6-5 and TRBJ1-5; 10 bases are shared with TRBD1. The CDR3 totals 15 residues. Losses at the gene ends were 6 bases for V and 2 bases for J; bases not matched to a gene: 4. CDR1 is MNHEY, CDR2 SVGAGI, per germline. CDR3 amino acids: CASSRDRGGNQPQHF. The CDR3 nucleotides read TGTGCCAGCAGCCGGGACAGGGGAGGCAATCAGCCCCAGCATTTT.

This rearrangement joins TRBV11-2 to TRBJ1-3; TRBD1 is a possible D gene (5 bases). V gave up 4 bases and J gave up 3 bases, with 16 bases separating them. The germline V gene encodes CDR1 SGHAT and CDR2 FQNNGV. The CDR3 runs 16 residues. This chain's CDR3 is CASSSRETGSGNTIYF. Here the CDR3 DNA reads TGTGCCAGCAGCTCAAGAGAAACAGGTAGTGGAAACACCATATATTTT.

The rearrangement uses TRBV4-1 and TRBJ2-2; a possible D gene is TRBD1 (5 bases). V lost 0 bases to trimming and J lost 0 bases, with 11 bases between them. The germline gives CDR1 MGHRA, CDR2 YSYEKL. This CDR3 spans 17 amino acids. This CDR3 is CASSQEYGAANTGELFF. CDR3 nucleotides: TGCGCCAGCAGCCAAGAGTATGGGGCGGCGAACACCGGGGAGCTGTTTTTT.

A note on this clone: This CDR3 is also generated by other DNA sequences in the sample. This chain links TRBV6-5 with TRBJ2-7, with a tentative D call TRBD2 (5 bases). CDR3 length equals 14 residues. Per germline, CDR1 MNHEY and CDR2 SVGAGI. The ends were cut back, 0 bases at V and 3 bases at J, with 9 bases in the middle. The CDR3 sequence: CASSYSTGNYEQYF. In DNA, the CDR3 is TGTGCCAGCAGTTACTCAACGGGAAACTACGAGCAGTACTTC.

Here the CDR3 DNA reads TGTGCCAGCAGCTCAACCCAGACAGGGGGCGCCGGTGGCTACACCTTC. It encodes CASSSTQTGGAGGYTF. The genes are TRBV7-9 and TRBJ1-2; 10 bases agree with TRBD1. With 4 bases clipped from V and 7 bases from J, the junction kept 12 bases outside the gene matches. The CDR3 consists of 16 residues. The germline CDR1 and CDR2 sequences are SEHNR and FQNEAQ (reference sequence).

This rearrangement joins TRBV2 to TRBJ1-5; 8 nucleotides align to TRBD1. V was clipped by 2 bases and J by 1 base; unmatched bases: 1. This CDR3 is 15 amino acids long. Germline values: CDR1 SNHLY, CDR2 FYNNEI. The CDR3: CASSERTGSNQPQHF. The CDR3 DNA reads TGTGCCAGCAGTGAACGGACAGGGAGCAATCAGCCCCAGCATTTT.